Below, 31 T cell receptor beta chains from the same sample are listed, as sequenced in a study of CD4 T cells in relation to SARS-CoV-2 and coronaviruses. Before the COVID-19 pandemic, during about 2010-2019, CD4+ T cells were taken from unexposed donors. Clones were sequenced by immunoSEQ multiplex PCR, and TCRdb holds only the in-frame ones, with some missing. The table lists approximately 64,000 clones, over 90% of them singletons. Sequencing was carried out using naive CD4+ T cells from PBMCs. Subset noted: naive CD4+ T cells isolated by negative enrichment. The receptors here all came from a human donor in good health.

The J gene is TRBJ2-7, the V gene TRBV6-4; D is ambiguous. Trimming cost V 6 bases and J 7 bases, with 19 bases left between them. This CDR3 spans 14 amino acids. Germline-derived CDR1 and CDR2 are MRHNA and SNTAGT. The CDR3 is CASSKDAVGTEQYF. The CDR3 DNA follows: TGTGCCAGCAGCAAGGACGCTGTGGGTACGGAGCAGTACTTC.

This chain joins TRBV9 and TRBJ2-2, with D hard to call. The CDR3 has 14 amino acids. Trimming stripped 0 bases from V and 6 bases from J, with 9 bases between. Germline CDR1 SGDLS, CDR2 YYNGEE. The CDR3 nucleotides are TGTGCCAGCAGCGTAGACTTGGGTCCCGGGGAGCTGTTTTTT. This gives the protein CASSVDLGPGELFF.

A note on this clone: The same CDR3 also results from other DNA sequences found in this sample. DNA of the CDR3: TGCGCCAGCAGCTTGGACCGAAATGGCTACACCTTC. Amino acid sequence: CASSLDRNGYTF. The chain combines TRBV5-1 with TRBJ1-2; no definite D call. V was shortened by 0 bases and J by 6 bases, with 6 bases between the two germline ends. CDR3 length: 12 residues. Germline CDR1 is SGHRS and CDR2 is YFSETQ. The variable domain in full, with the rest retrieved from reference TRBV5-1 and TRBJ1-2, is KAGVTQTPRYLIKTRGQQVTLSCSPISGHRSVSWYQQTPGQGLQFLFEYFSETQRNKGNFPGRFSGRQFSNSRSEMNVSTLELGDSALYLCASSLDRNGYTFGSGTRLTVV.

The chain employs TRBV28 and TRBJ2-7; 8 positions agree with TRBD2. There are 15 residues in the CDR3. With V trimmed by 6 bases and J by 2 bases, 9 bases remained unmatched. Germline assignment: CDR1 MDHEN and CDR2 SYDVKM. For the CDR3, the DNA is TGTGCCAGCAGAACCCCCGGGACTAGTCCCTACGAGCAGTACTTC. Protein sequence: CASRTPGTSPYEQYF.

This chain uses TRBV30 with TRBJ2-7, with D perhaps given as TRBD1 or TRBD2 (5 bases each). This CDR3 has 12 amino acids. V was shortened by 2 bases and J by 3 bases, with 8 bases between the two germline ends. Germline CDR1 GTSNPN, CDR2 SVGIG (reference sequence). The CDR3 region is CAWSLRGYEQYF. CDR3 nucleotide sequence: TGTGCCTGGAGTTTGAGGGGCTACGAGCAGTACTTC.

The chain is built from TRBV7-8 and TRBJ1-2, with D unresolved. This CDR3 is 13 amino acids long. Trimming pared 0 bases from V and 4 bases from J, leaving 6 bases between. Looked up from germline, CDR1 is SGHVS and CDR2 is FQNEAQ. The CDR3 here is CASSLASGYGYTF. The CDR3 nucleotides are TGTGCCAGCAGCTTAGCCAGTGGCTATGGCTACACCTTC.

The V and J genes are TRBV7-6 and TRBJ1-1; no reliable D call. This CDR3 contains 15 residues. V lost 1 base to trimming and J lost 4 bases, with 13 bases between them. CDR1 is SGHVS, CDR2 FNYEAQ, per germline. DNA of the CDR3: TGTGCCAGCAGCTTAGGACCGGTGGGAATCACTGAAGCTTTCTTT. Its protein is CASSLGPVGITEAFF.

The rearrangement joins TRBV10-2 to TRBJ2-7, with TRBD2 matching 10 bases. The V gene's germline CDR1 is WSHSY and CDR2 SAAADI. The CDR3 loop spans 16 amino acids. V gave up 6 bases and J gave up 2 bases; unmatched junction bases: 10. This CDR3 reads CASSSGLADITYEQYF. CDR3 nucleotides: TGCGCCAGCAGCTCCGGACTAGCGGATATTACCTACGAGCAGTACTTC.

The CDR3 DNA follows: TGCGCCAGCAGCCAAGCAGGACAGGGGATCGTGGGAAACACCATATATTTT. This encodes CASSQAGQGIVGNTIYF. The V and J genes are TRBV4-1 and TRBJ1-3, with 9 bases identical to TRBD1. V shed 1 base and J 4 bases; nucleotides not matched to a gene: 8. CDR1 and CDR2 from the germline V gene are MGHRA and YSYEKL. CDR3 length: 17 residues.

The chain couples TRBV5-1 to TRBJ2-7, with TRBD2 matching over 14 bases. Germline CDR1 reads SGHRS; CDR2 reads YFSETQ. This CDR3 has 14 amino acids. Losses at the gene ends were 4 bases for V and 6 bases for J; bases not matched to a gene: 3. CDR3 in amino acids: CASSTTSGRGEQYF. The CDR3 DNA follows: TGCGCCAGCAGCACGACTAGCGGGAGGGGCGAGCAGTACTTC.

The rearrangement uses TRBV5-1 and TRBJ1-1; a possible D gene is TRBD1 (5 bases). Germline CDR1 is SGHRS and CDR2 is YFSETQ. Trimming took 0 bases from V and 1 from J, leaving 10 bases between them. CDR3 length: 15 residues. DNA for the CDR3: TGCGCCAGCAGCTTGGGGGGGTTGGCGAACACTGAAGCTTTCTTT. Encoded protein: CASSLGGLANTEAFF.

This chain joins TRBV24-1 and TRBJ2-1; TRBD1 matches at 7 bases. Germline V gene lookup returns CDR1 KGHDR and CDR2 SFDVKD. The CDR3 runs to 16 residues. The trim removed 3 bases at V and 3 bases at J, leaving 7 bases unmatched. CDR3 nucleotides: TGTGCCACCAGTGATCCGTACAGGGGTAGCTACAATGAGCAGTTCTTC. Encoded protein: CATSDPYRGSYNEQFF.

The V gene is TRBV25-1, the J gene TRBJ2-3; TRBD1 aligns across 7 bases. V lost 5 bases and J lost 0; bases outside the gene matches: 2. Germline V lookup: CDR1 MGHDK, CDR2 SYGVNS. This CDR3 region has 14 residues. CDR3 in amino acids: CASSRGQSTDTQYF. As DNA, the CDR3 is TGTGCCAGCAGTAGGGGACAGAGCACAGATACGCAGTATTTT. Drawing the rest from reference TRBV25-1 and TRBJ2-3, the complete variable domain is EADIYQTPRYLVIGTGKKITLECSQTMGHDKMYWYQQDPGMELHLIHYSYGVNSTEKGDLSSESTVSRIRTEHFPLTLESARPSHTSQYLCASSRGQSTDTQYFGPGTRLTVL.

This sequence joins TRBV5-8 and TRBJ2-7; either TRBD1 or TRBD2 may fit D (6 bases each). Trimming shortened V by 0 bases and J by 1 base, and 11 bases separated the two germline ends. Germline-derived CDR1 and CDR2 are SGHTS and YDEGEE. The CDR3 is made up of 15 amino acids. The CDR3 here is CASSLGLGGSYEQYF. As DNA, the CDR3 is TGTGCCAGCAGCTTGGGACTAGGGGGGTCCTACGAGCAGTACTTC.

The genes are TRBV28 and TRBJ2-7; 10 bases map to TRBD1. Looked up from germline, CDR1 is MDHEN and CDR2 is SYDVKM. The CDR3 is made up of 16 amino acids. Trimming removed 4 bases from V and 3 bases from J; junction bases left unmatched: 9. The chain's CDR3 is CASSSSGTGVSYEQYF. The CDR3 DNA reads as TGTGCCAGCAGTTCTTCCGGGACAGGGGTTAGCTACGAGCAGTACTTC.

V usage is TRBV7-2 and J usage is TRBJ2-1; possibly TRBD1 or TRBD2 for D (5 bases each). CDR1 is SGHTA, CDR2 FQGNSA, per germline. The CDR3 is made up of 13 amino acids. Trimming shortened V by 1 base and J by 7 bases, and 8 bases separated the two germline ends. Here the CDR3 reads CASSLEWGNEQFF. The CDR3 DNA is TGTGCCAGCAGCTTAGAGTGGGGGAATGAGCAGTTCTTC.

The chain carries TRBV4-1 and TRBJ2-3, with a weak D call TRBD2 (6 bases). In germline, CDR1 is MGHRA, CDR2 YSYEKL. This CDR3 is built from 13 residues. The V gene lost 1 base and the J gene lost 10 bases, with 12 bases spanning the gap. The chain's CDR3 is CASSQVHAGPQYF. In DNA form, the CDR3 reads TGCGCCAGCAGCCAAGTCCACGCGGGACCGCAGTATTTT.

The CDR3 region has the DNA TGTGCCAGCAGCCCCGGACTAGTAGGCGAGACCCAGTACTTC. It codes for CASSPGLVGETQYF. The rearrangement joins TRBV3-1 (or the pseudogene TRBV3-2) to TRBJ2-5, with 7 bases matching TRBD2. J gave up 5 bases and V 4 bases, and 7 bases lay outside the gene matches. Germline V lookup: CDR1 LGHDT, CDR2 YNNKEL (reference sequence). The CDR3 consists of 14 residues.

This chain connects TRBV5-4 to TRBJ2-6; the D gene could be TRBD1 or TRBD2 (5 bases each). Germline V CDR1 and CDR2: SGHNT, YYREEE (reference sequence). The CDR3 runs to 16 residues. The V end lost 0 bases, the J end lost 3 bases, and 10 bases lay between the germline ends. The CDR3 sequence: CASSLAGANGANVLTF. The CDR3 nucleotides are TGTGCCAGCAGCTTGGCCGGGGCTAATGGGGCCAACGTCCTGACTTTC.

CDR3 loop: CASSPLGQGLISNEKLFF. CDR3 in DNA: TGTGCCAGCTCACCACTCGGACAGGGATTAATTTCTAATGAAAAACTGTTTTTT. This chain connects TRBV18 to TRBJ1-4, with 8 bases lining up with TRBD1. The length of the CDR3 is 18 residues. V shed 1 base, J shed 3 bases, and the junction held 10 bases outside the gene matches. CDR1 KGHSH and CDR2 LQKENI come from the germline V gene. The full variable domain, with the rest looked up from reference TRBV18 and TRBJ1-4, is NAGVMQNPRHLVRRRGQEARLRCSPMKGHSHVYWYRQLPEEGLKFMVYLQKENIIDESGMPKERFSAEFPKEGPSILRIQQVVRGDSAAYFCASSPLGQGLISNEKLFFGSGTQLSVL.

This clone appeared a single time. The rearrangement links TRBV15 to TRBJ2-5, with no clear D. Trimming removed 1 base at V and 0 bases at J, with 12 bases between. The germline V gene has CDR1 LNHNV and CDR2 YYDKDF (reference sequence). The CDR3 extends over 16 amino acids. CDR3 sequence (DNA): TGTGCCACCAGCAGAGGGGATGGATCGTACCAAGAGACCCAGTACTTC. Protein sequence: CATSRGDGSYQETQYF.

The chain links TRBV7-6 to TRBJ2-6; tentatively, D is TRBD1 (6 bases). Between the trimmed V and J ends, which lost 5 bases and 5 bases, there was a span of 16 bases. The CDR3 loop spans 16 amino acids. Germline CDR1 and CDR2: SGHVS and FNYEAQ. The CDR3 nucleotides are TGTGCCAGCAGCCAACAGGGCGCTCTCTGGGCCAACGTCCTGACTTTC. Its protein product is CASSQQGALWANVLTF.

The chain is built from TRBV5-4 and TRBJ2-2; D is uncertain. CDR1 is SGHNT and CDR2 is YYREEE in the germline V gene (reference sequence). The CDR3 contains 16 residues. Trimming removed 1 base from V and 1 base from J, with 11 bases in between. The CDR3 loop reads CASSLRAGRNTGELFF. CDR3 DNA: TGTGCCAGCAGCTTGCGGGCTGGTAGGAACACCGGGGAGCTGTTTTTT.

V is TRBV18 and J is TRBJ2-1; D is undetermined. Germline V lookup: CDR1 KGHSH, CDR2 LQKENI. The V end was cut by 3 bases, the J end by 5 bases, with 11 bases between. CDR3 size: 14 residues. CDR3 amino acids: CASSPALGHNEQFF. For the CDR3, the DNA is TGTGCCAGCTCACCGGCTTTGGGCCACAATGAGCAGTTCTTC. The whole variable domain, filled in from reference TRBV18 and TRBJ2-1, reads NAGVMQNPRHLVRRRGQEARLRCSPMKGHSHVYWYRQLPEEGLKFMVYLQKENIIDESGMPKERFSAEFPKEGPSILRIQQVVRGDSAAYFCASSPALGHNEQFFGPGTRLTVL.

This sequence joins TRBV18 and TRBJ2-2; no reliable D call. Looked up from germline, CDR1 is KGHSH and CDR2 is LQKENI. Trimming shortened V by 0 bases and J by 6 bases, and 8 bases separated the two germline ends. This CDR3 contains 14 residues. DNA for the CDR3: TGTGCCAGCTCACCACCGTCGGTAGCCGGGGAGCTGTTTTTT. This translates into CASSPPSVAGELFF.

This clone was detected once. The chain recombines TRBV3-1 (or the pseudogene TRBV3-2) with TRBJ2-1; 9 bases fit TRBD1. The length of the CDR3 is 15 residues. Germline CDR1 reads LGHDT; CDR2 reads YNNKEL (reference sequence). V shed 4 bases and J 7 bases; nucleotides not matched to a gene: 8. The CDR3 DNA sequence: TGTGCCAGCAGCCCACAAGACAGGGGGGTGAATGAGCAGTTCTTC. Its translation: CASSPQDRGVNEQFF.

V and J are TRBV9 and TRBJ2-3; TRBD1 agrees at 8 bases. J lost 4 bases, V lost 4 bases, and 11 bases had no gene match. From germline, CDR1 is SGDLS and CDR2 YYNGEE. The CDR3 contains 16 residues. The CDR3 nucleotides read TGTGCCAGCAGCCCTCGGACAGGGAATATCGCAGATACGCAGTATTTT. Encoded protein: CASSPRTGNIADTQYF.

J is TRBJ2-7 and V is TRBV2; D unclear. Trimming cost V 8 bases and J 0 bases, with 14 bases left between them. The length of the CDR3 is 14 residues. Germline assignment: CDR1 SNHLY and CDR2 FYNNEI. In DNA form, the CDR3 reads TGTGCCAGCCGGTCCTCGGTGTCCTCCTACGAGCAGTACTTC. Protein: CASRSSVSSYEQYF.

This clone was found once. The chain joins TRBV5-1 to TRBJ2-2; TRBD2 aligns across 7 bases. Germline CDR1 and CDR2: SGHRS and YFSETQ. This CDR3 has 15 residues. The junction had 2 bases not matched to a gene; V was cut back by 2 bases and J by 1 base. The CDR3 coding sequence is TGCGCCAGCAGCTTTATAGCGGGGAACACCGGGGAGCTGTTTTTT. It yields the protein CASSFIAGNTGELFF.

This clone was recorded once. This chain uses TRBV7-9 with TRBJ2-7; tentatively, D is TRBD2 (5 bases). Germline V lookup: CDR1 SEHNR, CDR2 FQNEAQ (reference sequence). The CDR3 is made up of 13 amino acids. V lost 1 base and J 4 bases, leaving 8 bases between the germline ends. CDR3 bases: TGTGCCAGCAGCTTAGATTCGGGGTACGAGCAGTACTTC. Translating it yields CASSLDSGYEQYF. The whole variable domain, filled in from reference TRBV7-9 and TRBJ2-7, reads DTGVSQNPRHKITKRGQNVTFRCDPISEHNRLYWYRQTLGQGPEFLTYFQNEAQLEKSRLLSDRFSAERPKGSFSTLEIQRTEQGDSAMYLCASSLDSGYEQYFGPGTRLTVT.

CDR3 nucleotides: TGTGCCAGCAGCGTAGAGGTTTACAATGAGCAGTTCTTC. Translated, it gives CASSVEVYNEQFF. The chain combines TRBV9 with TRBJ2-1; D remains ambiguous. Trimming removed 0 bases from V and 4 bases from J, with 5 bases in between. This CDR3 is built from 13 residues. From germline, CDR1 is SGDLS and CDR2 YYNGEE.